These 16 T cell receptor beta chains share one sample of origin, sequenced in a study of blood T cell repertoires in COVID-19. Repertoires were generated with immunoSEQ multiplex PCR, while TCRdb's copy carries only in-frame clones and drops some. The sample has more than 300,000 clones; about 89% are singletons. The sequencing sample was made of peripheral blood. These receptors were collected from a woman aged 25 to 45 with COVID-19, enrolled during active disease.

J is TRBJ1-3 and V is TRBV29-1; D perhaps matches TRBD1 (6 bases). Germline-derived CDR1 and CDR2 are SQVTM and ANQGSEA. V lost 4 bases and J lost 7, with 14 bases in between. The CDR3 runs 13 residues. CDR3 nucleotides: TGCAGCGTTGCCGGGACAACTATCAACACCATATATTTT. Translated, it gives CSVAGTTINTIYF.

V gene TRBV5-4 combines with J gene TRBJ2-1, with TRBD2 as a possible D gene (5 bases). There are 12 residues in the CDR3. The V end lost 0 bases, the J end lost 9 bases, and 7 bases lay between the germline ends. Germline assignment: CDR1 SGHNT and CDR2 YYREEE (reference sequence). Here the CDR3 DNA reads TGTGCCAGCAGCTTGGAAGGGAGTGAGCAGTTCTTC. Translating it yields CASSLEGSEQFF.

The chain carries TRBV28 and TRBJ1-4; TRBD1 matches at 9 bases. The CDR3 spans 16 residues. V gave up 6 bases and J gave up 8 bases; unmatched junction bases: 13. Germline V gene lookup returns CDR1 MDHEN and CDR2 SYDVKM. For the CDR3, the DNA is TGTGCCAGCAGCGACCTCCCGGGACAGGGAGTGGAAAAACTGTTTTTT. Protein: CASSDLPGQGVEKLFF.

This chain links TRBV28 with TRBJ2-5, with 9 bases that match TRBD1. V shed 5 bases and J 4 bases; nucleotides not matched to a gene: 8. Germline V gives CDR1 MDHEN, CDR2 SYDVKM. The CDR3 runs to 15 residues. CDR3: CASSKSGTGRETQYF. CDR3 DNA sequence: TGTGCCAGCAGTAAATCCGGGACAGGGAGAGAGACCCAGTACTTC. Combining the CDR3 with reference TRBV28 and TRBJ2-5 gives the whole variable domain DVKVTQSSRYLVKRTGEKVFLECVQDMDHENMFWYRQDPGLGLRLIYFSYDVKMKEKGDIPEGYSVSREKKERFSLILESASTNQTSMYLCASSKSGTGRETQYFGPGTRLLVL.

This sequence joins TRBV10-1 and TRBJ2-3, with 8 nucleotides matching TRBD2. CDR3 size: 15 residues. Germline loops: CDR1 WNHNN, CDR2 SYGVQD (reference sequence). The V gene end was trimmed by 3 bases and the J gene end by 1 base; junction bases not matched to a gene: 3. The CDR3 is CASSDSGLGTDTQYF. DNA of the CDR3: TGCGCCAGCAGTGACTCGGGACTAGGCACAGATACGCAGTATTTT.

This sequence joins TRBV5-1 and TRBJ1-2, with D unclear. Trimming removed 4 bases at V and 5 bases at J, with 21 bases between. Looked up from germline, CDR1 is SGHRS and CDR2 is YFSETQ. The CDR3 extends over 16 amino acids. The DNA of the CDR3 is TGCGCCAGCAGCCCCTCTGGCGGTATTTGGCAATATGGCTACACCTTC. Translated: CASSPSGGIWQYGYTF.

This sequence joins TRBV15 and TRBJ1-5; TRBD1 matches at 9 bases. With V trimmed by 4 bases and J by 3 bases, 4 bases remained unmatched. From germline, CDR1 is LNHNV and CDR2 YYDKDF (reference sequence). The CDR3 is made up of 15 amino acids. The CDR3 protein is CATSTGQGYNQPQHF. The CDR3 bases are TGTGCCACCAGCACGGGACAGGGATACAATCAGCCCCAGCATTTT. Filled out from reference TRBV15 and TRBJ1-5, the complete variable domain reads DAMVIQNPRYQVTQFGKPVTLSCSQTLNHNVMYWYQQKSSQAPKLLFHYYDKDFNNEADTPDNFQSRRPNTSFCFLDIRSPGLGDTAMYLCATSTGQGYNQPQHFGDGTRLSIL.

This clone has just a few counts. The CDR3 region is CASSDGQAAPQHF. In nucleotides, the CDR3 is TGCGCCAGCAGTGACGGACAGGCCGCGCCCCAGCATTTT. This chain joins TRBV10-1 and TRBJ1-5, with 7 nucleotides matching TRBD1. The CDR3 runs 13 residues. Trimming took 3 bases from V and 9 from J; bases not matched to a gene: 5. The germline V gene has CDR1 WNHNN and CDR2 SYGVQD (reference sequence).

V is TRBV6-5 and J is TRBJ1-3, with a tentative D call TRBD1 (5 bases). Germline CDR1 is MNHEY and CDR2 is SVGAGI. The V and J ends lost 11 bases and 1 base respectively, with 15 bases between them. This CDR3 is 14 amino acids long. The CDR3 region is CAARQLESGNTIYF. For the CDR3, the DNA is TGTGCCGCCAGACAGCTCGAATCTGGAAACACCATATATTTT.

The chain employs TRBV4-3 and TRBJ1-2; D remains ambiguous. Between the trimmed V and J ends, which lost 0 bases and 6 bases, there was a span of 17 bases. The CDR3 runs to 16 residues. Per germline, CDR1 LGHNA and CDR2 YSLEER. The DNA of the CDR3 is TGCGCCAGCAGCCAAGAAAGATTGCCCGCGATAGATGGCTACACCTTC. Its protein is CASSQERLPAIDGYTF.

V and J are TRBV5-4 and TRBJ2-7; 12 nucleotides match TRBD2. The CDR3 has 16 residues. Unmatched junction bases numbered 6, after V lost 0 bases and J lost 5 bases. The V gene's germline CDR1 is SGHNT and CDR2 YYREEE (reference sequence). The CDR3 reads CASSLGGLAGTHEQYF. The CDR3 DNA reads TGTGCCAGCAGCTTGGGAGGACTAGCGGGAACCCACGAGCAGTACTTC.

The chain's CDR3 is CASSYRSGTEAFF. The CDR3 nucleotides read TGTGCCAGCAGCTATCGATCGGGTACTGAAGCTTTCTTT. The chain recombines TRBV11-2 with TRBJ1-1; D not certain. V was pared by 4 bases and J by 5 bases, with 11 bases between. This CDR3 has 13 residues. Germline CDR1 is SGHAT and CDR2 is FQNNGV. Combining the CDR3 with reference TRBV11-2 and TRBJ1-1 gives the whole variable domain EAGVAQSPRYKIIEKRQSVAFWCNPISGHATLYWYQQILGQGPKLLIQFQNNGVVDDSQLPKDRFSAERLKGVDSTLKIQPAKLEDSAVYLCASSYRSGTEAFFGQGTRLTVV.

V gene TRBV12-3 or TRBV12-4 combines with J gene TRBJ1-1; no clear D gene. The length of the CDR3 is 12 residues. Between the trimmed V and J ends, which lost 3 bases and 4 bases, there was a span of 6 bases. The CDR3: CASSFTATEAFF. Here the CDR3 DNA reads TGTGCCAGCAGTTTTACAGCCACTGAAGCTTTCTTT.

The chain uses TRBV7-9 and TRBJ2-6, with D hard to call. V lost 5 bases to trimming and J lost 4 bases, with 12 bases between them. The CDR3 is 15 amino acids. The germline V gene encodes CDR1 SEHNR and CDR2 FQNEAQ (reference sequence). The CDR3 protein is CASSTRDSGANVLTF. Written as DNA, the CDR3 is TGTGCCAGCAGCACCCGAGACTCCGGGGCCAACGTCCTGACTTTC.

The chain carries TRBV28 and TRBJ2-2; TRBD2 might be the D (5 bases). This CDR3 has 13 amino acids. V was pared by 7 bases and J by 7 bases, with 13 bases between. Germline V gene data show CDR1 as MDHEN and CDR2 as SYDVKM. The CDR3 protein is CASKRLRIGELFF. CDR3 bases: TGTGCCAGCAAGCGGCTCAGGATCGGGGAGCTGTTTTTT.

This chain uses TRBV5-5 with TRBJ2-1; no firm D call. Between the trimmed V and J ends, which lost 2 bases and 0 bases, there was a span of 12 bases. From germline, CDR1 is SGHKS and CDR2 YYEKEE (reference sequence). The CDR3 is 16 amino acids. CDR3 residues: CASSFLVESSYNEQFF. CDR3 DNA: TGTGCCAGCAGCTTTCTCGTGGAGAGCTCCTACAATGAGCAGTTCTTC.